One and the same sample provided the 19 T cell receptor beta chains below, sequenced in a study of control samples from healthy donors and cancer patients. Method: immunoSEQ multiplex PCR; TCRdb's copy keeps in-frame clones and lacks some. This sample has 150,000 to 200,000 clones; 70% to 90% occur once, and the top ten carry 12%. The sample comprised blood. The source is a man aged 25 to 45 in good health.

Only a few counts were recorded for this clone. The chain couples TRBV27 to TRBJ2-7; a possible D gene is TRBD2 (7 bases). The V gene lost 2 bases and the J gene lost 2 bases, with 13 bases spanning the gap. From germline, CDR1 is MNHEY and CDR2 SMNVEV (reference sequence). The CDR3 runs 15 residues. The chain's CDR3 is CASSLRVGGAYEQYF. CDR3 coding DNA: TGTGCCAGCAGTTTACGCGTAGGGGGGGCCTACGAGCAGTACTTC.

The CDR3: CASSRITGTGNQPQHF. The CDR3 DNA reads as TGCGCCAGCAGCCGTATTACCGGGACAGGGAATCAGCCCCAGCATTTT. The V gene is TRBV4-1, the J gene TRBJ1-5; TRBD1 aligns across 9 bases. The ends lost 4 bases at V and 4 bases at J; junction bases unmatched: 8. The germline V gene has CDR1 MGHRA and CDR2 YSYEKL. The CDR3 consists of 16 residues.

The V call is TRBV9, the J call TRBJ2-7; TRBD2 might be the D (6 bases). Trimming shortened V by 6 bases and J by 0 bases, and 22 bases separated the two germline ends. The CDR3 totals 17 residues. Germline lookup yields CDR1 SGDLS and CDR2 YYNGEE. DNA of the CDR3: TGTGCCAGCACCCTTCCGGGACTTCCACTAAGCTCCTACGAGCAGTACTTC. This codes for CASTLPGLPLSSYEQYF.

This clone was picked up one time. V is TRBV5-5 and J is TRBJ2-5, with a tentative D call TRBD2 (7 bases). Trimming took 4 bases from V and 5 from J, leaving 18 bases between them. CDR3 size: 15 residues. Germline V gene data show CDR1 as SGHKS and CDR2 as YYEKEE (reference sequence). The CDR3 nucleotides read TGTGCCAGCAGCCCGGAGACGGGGGGCCGCGAGACCCAGTACTTC. This translates into CASSPETGGRETQYF.

This rearrangement joins TRBV5-6 to TRBJ1-3; D is undetermined. V was clipped by 1 base and J by 1 base, with 9 bases between them. The germline V gene has CDR1 SGHDT and CDR2 YYEEEE. This CDR3 comprises 15 residues. The CDR3 DNA reads as TGTGCCAGCAGCTTGTCCTCGGGGTCTGGAAACACCATATATTTT. This codes for CASSLSSGSGNTIYF.

The chain recombines TRBV3-1 (or the pseudogene TRBV3-2) with TRBJ1-6, with D unclear. Trimming stripped 5 bases from V and 7 bases from J, with 9 bases between. Germline values: CDR1 LGHDT, CDR2 YNNKEL (reference sequence). This CDR3 is 13 amino acids long. The CDR3 protein is CASSSQGNSPLHF. The CDR3 nucleotides read TGTGCCAGCAGCTCACAAGGGAATTCACCCCTCCACTTT.

The chain combines TRBV9 with TRBJ2-7; D is undetermined. Trimming cost V 3 bases and J 1 base, with 11 bases left between them. CDR3 length equals 14 residues. Germline V gives CDR1 SGDLS, CDR2 YYNGEE. CDR3 coding DNA: TGTGCCAGCAGCGACGGCTTCAATTCCTACGAGCAGTACTTC. This gives the protein CASSDGFNSYEQYF.

V and J are TRBV2 and TRBJ1-2; D gene uncertain. Germline values: CDR1 SNHLY, CDR2 FYNNEI. Trimming took off 1 base at V and 8 bases at J, with 11 bases between the two ends. This CDR3 has 13 amino acids. As DNA, the CDR3 is TGTGCCAGCAGTGAAGGTGGGAACTGGGGCTACACCTTC. Translation gives CASSEGGNWGYTF.

The rearrangement links TRBV2 to TRBJ2-7; 8 bases align to TRBD1. This CDR3 spans 14 amino acids. The J segment lost 5 bases and the V segment lost 5 bases, leaving 8 bases of the junction unmatched. Germline V CDR1 and CDR2: SNHLY, FYNNEI. The CDR3 DNA sequence: TGTGCCAGCAGTTCACCGGGACAGGTTAACGAGCAGTACTTC. This sequence encodes CASSSPGQVNEQYF. Variable domain in full (rest from reference TRBV2 and TRBJ2-7): EPEVTQTPSHQVTQMGQEVILRCVPISNHLYFYWYRQILGQKVEFLVSFYNNEISEKSEIFDDQFSVERPDGSNFTLKIRSTKLEDSAMYFCASSSPGQVNEQYFGPGTRLTVT.

This clone was counted only a few times. The chain couples TRBV28 to TRBJ1-2; 7 bases map to TRBD1. The V gene's germline CDR1 is MDHEN and CDR2 SYDVKM. This CDR3 region has 14 residues. The V gene end was trimmed by 2 bases and the J gene end by 5 bases; junction bases not matched to a gene: 5. CDR3 DNA: TGTGCCAGCAGTTTAGGGCCAGGGGGTTATGGCTACACCTTC. Amino acids: CASSLGPGGYGYTF.

V gene TRBV7-2 combines with J gene TRBJ1-2; D possibly corresponds to TRBD1 (5 bases). The V and J ends lost 6 bases and 5 bases respectively, with 10 bases between them. Germline V gene sequence: CDR1 SGHTA, CDR2 FQGNSA. The CDR3 extends over 12 amino acids. In DNA form, the CDR3 reads TGTGCCAGCAGACCACAGGAGTATGGCTACACCTTC. It specifies CASRPQEYGYTF.

V is TRBV5-6 and J is TRBJ1-1; D is unresolved. Trimming removed 4 bases at V and 0 bases at J, with 16 bases between. Germline V gene data show CDR1 as SGHDT and CDR2 as YYEEEE. This CDR3 has 16 amino acids. In DNA, the CDR3 is TGTGCCAGCAGCCCAGGAGGCGCAGCCCTGAACACTGAAGCTTTCTTT. Its translation is CASSPGGAALNTEAFF.

In this sample, this clone turned up once. The gene calls are TRBV29-1 and TRBJ2-2; D possibly corresponds to TRBD2 (6 bases). Germline CDR1 reads SQVTM; CDR2 reads ANQGSEA. The CDR3 covers 14 residues. The V and J ends lost 5 bases and 0 bases respectively, with 10 bases between them. CDR3 protein: CSVQGLSNTGELFF. The CDR3 coding sequence is TGCAGCGTTCAGGGACTCTCGAACACCGGGGAGCTGTTTTTT.

The J gene is TRBJ1-5, the V gene TRBV2; TRBD1 matches at 9 bases. CDR1 SNHLY and CDR2 FYNNEI come from the germline V gene. The CDR3 is made up of 16 amino acids. The junction had 7 bases not matched to a gene; V was cut back by 4 bases and J by 3 bases. CDR3 nucleotide sequence: TGTGCCAGCAGTGCATACAGGGGGCTTATCAATCAGCCCCAGCATTTT. Translation: CASSAYRGLINQPQHF.

The chain has TRBV6-2 or TRBV6-3 and TRBJ1-5; TRBD1 matches at 10 bases. Per the germline V gene, CDR1 is MNHEY and CDR2 is SVGEGT. This CDR3 has 20 residues. V was clipped by 5 bases and J by 0 bases; unmatched bases: 16. The CDR3 nucleotides are TGTGCCAGCAGTCTGCGGCCCACCGGGACAGGGGAATATAGCAATCAGCCCCAGCATTTT. It codes for CASSLRPTGTGEYSNQPQHF.

The CDR3 protein is CASSLTDLYGYTF. The CDR3 bases are TGTGCCAGCAGCTTAACTGACCTTTATGGCTACACCTTC. The genes are TRBV7-2 and TRBJ1-2; the D is unclear. The CDR3 covers 13 residues. V dropped 2 bases and J dropped 5 bases, with 9 bases sitting between them. CDR1 is SGHTA, CDR2 FQGNSA, per germline.

This chain connects TRBV7-9 to TRBJ2-2; 7 bases align to TRBD2. Germline CDR1 reads SEHNR; CDR2 reads FQNEAQ (reference sequence). Losses at the gene ends were 2 bases for V and 4 bases for J; bases not matched to a gene: 1. This CDR3 comprises 14 residues. The CDR3: CASSLQRGTGELFF. CDR3 bases: TGTGCCAGCAGCTTACAGCGGGGCACCGGGGAGCTGTTTTTT.

The chain uses TRBV11-2 and TRBJ2-5; 9 positions agree with TRBD1. Germline lookup yields CDR1 SGHAT and CDR2 FQNNGV. V trimming: 5 bases; J trimming: 5 bases; junction bases outside the gene matches: 9. CDR3 length: 15 residues. In nucleotides, the CDR3 is TGTGCCAGCAGCCGGACAGGGGAAAGATTTGAGACCCAGTACTTC. Its protein product is CASSRTGERFETQYF. The complete variable domain, with remaining parts taken from reference TRBV11-2 and TRBJ2-5, reads EAGVAQSPRYKIIEKRQSVAFWCNPISGHATLYWYQQILGQGPKLLIQFQNNGVVDDSQLPKDRFSAERLKGVDSTLKIQPAKLEDSAVYLCASSRTGERFETQYFGPGTRLLVL.

The V call is TRBV27, the J call TRBJ1-5; tentatively, D is TRBD1 (5 bases). V lost 6 bases, J lost 5 bases, and 14 bases lay in between. The CDR3 sequence is 14 residues long. Germline V lookup: CDR1 MNHEY, CDR2 SMNVEV (reference sequence). CDR3 sequence (DNA): TGTGCCAGCAGGCGAGACAGATATGATCAGCCCCAGCATTTT. This sequence encodes CASRRDRYDQPQHF.